Detailed here is one T cell receptor (beta chain). The target antigen is unknown. The ends were cut back, 1 base at V and 2 bases at J, with 11 bases in the middle. Per germline, CDR1 LNHDA and CDR2 SQIVND (reference sequence). The CDR3 covers 15 residues. These donors, healthy bone marrow donors, were studied. This sample was included in a study of cytomegalovirus exposure and HLA in healthy donors. Study results and limitations: Most TCR sequences proved rare, with some public TCRs found in many donors.

PCR primers comprised 60 Vbeta and 13 Jbeta primers. Sequencing used immunoSEQ multiplex PCR; TCRdb keeps in-frame clones, though not all of them. The data hold about 180,000 clones, with more than 65% observed a single time. Source material: PBMCs. This sequence originates from a young woman in good health and CMV-seropositive. The genes are TRBV19 and TRBJ2-5, with D perhaps TRBD2 (5 bases). DNA of the CDR3: TGTGCCAGTAGTATAGGTGCGGACTTGCAAGAGACCCAGTACTTC. This translates into CASSIGADLQETQYF.